Presented here are 16 T cell receptor beta chains from one specimen sequenced in a study of blood T cell repertoires in COVID-19. TCRdb keeps only in-frame clones here, not all; method: immunoSEQ multiplex PCR. The sample has tens of thousands of clones; roughly 89% are singletons. Sequenced material: peripheral blood. The receptors were gathered from a man aged 45-65 years with acute or convalescent COVID-19.

The V gene is TRBV7-8, the J gene TRBJ2-1; 15 bases are shared with TRBD2. J was trimmed by 2 bases and V by 4 bases; bases with no gene match: 9. CDR1 is SGHVS, CDR2 FQNEAQ, per germline. The CDR3 has 19 residues. The CDR3 loop reads CASSSRTGTSGGTYNEQFF. The DNA of the CDR3 is TGTGCCAGCAGCTCAAGGACCGGGACTAGCGGGGGGACCTACAATGAGCAGTTCTTC. Variable domain in full (rest from reference TRBV7-8 and TRBJ2-1): GAGVSQSPRYKVAKRGQDVALRCDPISGHVSLFWYQQALGQGPEFLTYFQNEAQLDKSGLPSDRFFAERPEGSVSTLKIQRTQQEDSAVYLCASSSRTGTSGGTYNEQFFGPGTRLTVL.

The gene calls are TRBV9 and TRBJ2-2, with D uncertain. This CDR3 comprises 14 residues. V was cut by 0 bases and J by 6 bases, with 9 bases left in between. Looked up from germline, CDR1 is SGDLS and CDR2 is YYNGEE. CDR3 region: CASSVGLDAGELFF. The CDR3 nucleotides read TGTGCCAGCAGCGTAGGGCTAGATGCCGGGGAGCTGTTTTTT.

The chain links TRBV11-3 to TRBJ2-1; TRBD1 matches 7 bases. Germline assignment: CDR1 SGHNT and CDR2 YENEEA. Trimming took 1 base from V and 6 from J; bases not matched to a gene: 6. This CDR3 contains 15 residues. CDR3 sequence (DNA): TGTGCCAGCAGCTTAGGGGGGACAGAAAGCAATGAGCAGTTCTTC. Translated: CASSLGGTESNEQFF. Together with reference TRBV11-3 and TRBJ2-1, the CDR3 gives the full variable domain: EAGVVQSPRYKIIEKKQPVAFWCNPISGHNTLYWYLQNLGQGPELLIRYENEEAVDDSQLPKDRFSAERLKGVDSTLKIQPAELGDSAVYLCASSLGGTESNEQFFGPGTRLTVL.

The chain couples TRBV7-8 to TRBJ1-5; possible D gene TRBD1, 6 bases. Germline V lookup: CDR1 SGHVS, CDR2 FQNEAQ. The CDR3 spans 15 residues. Trimming removed 5 bases at V and 1 base at J, with 12 bases between. CDR3 DNA: TGTGCCAGCAGCCGCTGGCAGGGGAGCAATCAGCCCCAGCATTTT. It codes for CASSRWQGSNQPQHF.

The chain couples TRBV28 to TRBJ1-5; unclear D gene. Germline loops: CDR1 MDHEN, CDR2 SYDVKM. The CDR3 is 15 amino acids. V lost 7 bases to trimming and J lost 7 bases, with 20 bases between them. CDR3 in amino acids: CASTPRSGAGQPQHF. CDR3 sequence (DNA): TGTGCCAGCACCCCTAGGAGCGGCGCGGGACAGCCCCAGCATTTT.

The V and J genes are TRBV7-2 and TRBJ1-2, with 10 nucleotides matching TRBD1. V was pared by 6 bases and J by 4 bases, with 5 bases of the junction left unmatched. The germline CDR1 and CDR2 sequences are SGHTA and FQGNSA. The CDR3 totals 14 residues. CDR3: CASRVGTGAYGYTF. As DNA, the CDR3 is TGTGCCAGCAGGGTCGGGACAGGGGCCTATGGCTACACCTTC.

The chain carries TRBV5-6 and TRBJ2-7, with 7 positions matching TRBD1. The CDR3 runs 16 residues. The germline CDR1 and CDR2 sequences are SGHDT and YYEEEE. V shed 4 bases and J 0 bases; nucleotides not matched to a gene: 10. The CDR3 DNA is TGTGCCAGCAGCCTCCCCTGGGGACAGTCCTCCTACGAGCAGTACTTC. Its translation is CASSLPWGQSSYEQYF.

The chain uses TRBV5-1 and TRBJ2-1; 7 bases fit TRBD2. This CDR3 spans 14 amino acids. Germline V gene lookup returns CDR1 SGHRS and CDR2 YFSETQ. V was pared by 1 base and J by 4 bases, with 2 bases of the junction left unmatched. The chain's CDR3 is CASSLSGTYNEQFF. CDR3 DNA sequence: TGCGCCAGCAGCTTGAGCGGGACGTACAATGAGCAGTTCTTC.

The chain joins TRBV4-3 to TRBJ2-2; D perhaps matches TRBD1 (6 bases). V was shortened by 3 bases and J by 6 bases, with 14 bases between the two germline ends. The V gene's germline CDR1 is LGHNA and CDR2 YSLEER. This CDR3 contains 15 residues. The CDR3 DNA is TGCGCCAGCAGCCAGGCCACAGGGCGGGCCGGGGAGCTGTTTTTT. It translates to CASSQATGRAGELFF.

J is TRBJ1-2 and V is TRBV19; 9 positions match TRBD1. The CDR3 has 14 residues. Per germline, CDR1 LNHDA and CDR2 SQIVND (reference sequence). J lost 2 bases, V lost 5 bases, and 3 bases had no gene match. The CDR3 region is CASSPGTGNYGYTF. CDR3 sequence (DNA): TGTGCCAGTAGTCCCGGGACAGGGAACTATGGCTACACCTTC. Using reference TRBV19 and TRBJ1-2 for the parts outside the CDR3, the full variable domain is DGGITQSPKYLFRKEGQNVTLSCEQNLNHDAMYWYRQDPGQGLRLIYYSQIVNDFQKGDIAEGYSVSREKKESFPLTVTSAQKNPTAFYLCASSPGTGNYGYTFGSGTRLTVV.

This sequence joins TRBV7-2 and TRBJ2-6, with D possibly matching TRBD1 (6 bases). Germline V lookup: CDR1 SGHTA, CDR2 FQGNSA. V lost 2 bases to trimming and J lost 3 bases, with 11 bases between them. CDR3 length: 16 residues. CDR3 residues: CASSLSPGVGANVLTF. The CDR3 DNA reads TGTGCCAGCAGCTTAAGCCCAGGGGTTGGGGCCAACGTCCTGACTTTC.

This clone was seen a single time. V gene TRBV10-1 combines with J gene TRBJ2-2; 10 positions match TRBD2. Germline V gene data show CDR1 as WNHNN and CDR2 as SYGVQD (reference sequence). The length of the CDR3 is 16 residues. V shed 4 bases, J shed 0 bases, and the junction held 2 bases outside the gene matches. The CDR3 DNA sequence: TGCGCCAGCAGTGGAACTAGCGGGGCGAACACCGGGGAGCTGTTTTTT. Its translation is CASSGTSGANTGELFF.

V is TRBV5-4 and J is TRBJ2-7; TRBD2 might be the D (6 bases). Trimming removed 4 bases from V and 2 bases from J, with 19 bases in between. Germline values: CDR1 SGHNT, CDR2 YYREEE (reference sequence). The CDR3 length is 16 residues. For the CDR3, the DNA is TGTGCCAGCAGCCCAAACCCGGGACTCCACACCTACGAGCAGTACTTC. It codes for CASSPNPGLHTYEQYF.

This chain joins TRBV28 and TRBJ2-5, with 8 positions matching TRBD2. With 1 base clipped from V and 2 bases from J, the junction kept 3 bases outside the gene matches. The germline V gene has CDR1 MDHEN and CDR2 SYDVKM. The CDR3 runs 15 residues. CDR3 sequence reads: CASSLSAGGQETQYF. The CDR3 DNA sequence: TGTGCCAGCAGTTTATCCGCGGGGGGACAAGAGACCCAGTACTTC.

Only a few counts were recorded for this clone. The genes are TRBV30 and TRBJ1-4; D may be TRBD1 (6 bases). CDR1 and CDR2 (germline): GTSNPN, SVGIG (reference sequence). The V and J ends lost 0 bases and 14 bases respectively, with 10 bases between them. The CDR3 covers 11 residues. Written as DNA, the CDR3 is TGTGCCTGGAGTGTATACAGGGACCTGTTTTTT. Translating gives CAWSVYRDLFF.

In this sample, this clone turned up a few times. The chain uses TRBV7-9 and TRBJ1-6; TRBD1 is a possible D gene (6 bases). The V end was cut by 4 bases, the J end by 8 bases, with 12 bases between. There are 14 residues in the CDR3. Germline-derived CDR1 and CDR2 are SEHNR and FQNEAQ (reference sequence). The CDR3 protein is CASSSGRGDSPLHF. DNA of the CDR3: TGTGCCAGCAGCTCTGGCAGGGGTGATTCACCCCTCCACTTT.